This T cell receptor (beta chain) came from a study of T cell clones after liver transplantation. Across the study: A pre-transplant mixed lymphocyte reaction with TCRbeta sequencing defined graft-donor-reactive clones followed in post-transplant blood. HCV positivity affected three of eight recipients; the rest lacked autoimmune or viral indications.

Libraries were prepared by immunoSEQ multiplex PCR; TCRdb keeps only in-frame clonotypes and omits some of them. The table records roughly 72,000 clones, under 90% of them present only once. Germline-derived CDR1 and CDR2 are MNHNS and SASEGT. The J segment lost 0 bases and the V segment lost 4 bases, leaving 3 bases of the junction unmatched. This CDR3 region has 15 residues. With respect to this clone: Its target is not known.

Study results and limitations: Migration into the graft, not deletion, may explain lost graft donor-reactive T cells.

The TCR comes from a human patient who received a liver transplant. The graft donor may have given rise to some T cells. The sequencing here drew on CD4+ T cells from blood, taken roughly 48 months after liver transplant. The chain links TRBV6-1 to TRBJ2-4, with 7 bases identical to TRBD2. The CDR3 loop reads CASSAGGIAKNIQYF. CDR3 DNA: TGTGCCAGCAGTGCCGGGGGGATAGCCAAAAACATTCAGTACTTC.